The clone carrying this TCR beta chain turned up a few times. A much more abundant neighbour one base away suggests this may be a read error. Deletions cut 3 bases from V and 0 bases from J, with 10 bases between. Germline V CDR1 and CDR2: DFQATT, SNEGSKA (reference sequence). The CDR3 sequence is 14 residues long. The data derive from a study of blood T cells in healthy people across ages. Combining a sample-barcoded 5' primer with a J-beta primer mix, a second PCR ran for 7 to 11 cycles. One entry per CDR3 protein results from TCRdb running MiXCR on the 5' RACE reads. The data show about 930,000 distinct CDR3 sequences, approximately 32% seen once. These sequences were also reported in another study, on T cells of mothers and their children.

This receptor was taken from a woman between 40 and 50 years old in good health. The sequenced sample was blood. The gene calls are TRBV20-1 and TRBJ2-3; D is perhaps TRBD2 (7 bases). As DNA, the CDR3 is TGCAGTGCTAGGAAGGGGGGGAGCACAGATACGCAGTATTTT. Translating it yields CSARKGGSTDTQYF.